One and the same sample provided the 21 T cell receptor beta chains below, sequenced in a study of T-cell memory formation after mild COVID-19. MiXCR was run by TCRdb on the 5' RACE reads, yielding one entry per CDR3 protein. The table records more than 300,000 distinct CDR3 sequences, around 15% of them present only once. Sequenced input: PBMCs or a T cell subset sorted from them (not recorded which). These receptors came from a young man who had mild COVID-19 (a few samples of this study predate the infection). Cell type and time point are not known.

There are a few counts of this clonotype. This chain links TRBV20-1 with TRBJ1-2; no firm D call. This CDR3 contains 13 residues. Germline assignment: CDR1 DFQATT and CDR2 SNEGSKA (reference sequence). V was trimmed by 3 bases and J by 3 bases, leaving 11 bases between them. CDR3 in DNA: TGCAGTGCTAGTAGGGCGCTGGACTATGGCTACACCTTC. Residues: CSASRALDYGYTF.

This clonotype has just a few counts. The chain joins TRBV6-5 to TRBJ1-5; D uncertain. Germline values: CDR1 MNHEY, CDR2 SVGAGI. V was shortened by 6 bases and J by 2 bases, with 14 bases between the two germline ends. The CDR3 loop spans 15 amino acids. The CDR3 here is CASSAQVEGNQPQHF. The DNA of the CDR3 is TGTGCCAGCAGCGCCCAGGTGGAGGGCAATCAGCCCCAGCATTTT.

The CDR3 reads CASSFGRNPTF. The DNA for the CDR3 is TGTGCCAGCAGTTTCGGACGGAATCCCACCTTC. This sequence joins TRBV12-3 or TRBV12-4 and TRBJ1-2; D not certain. CDR3 length equals 11 residues. V lost 3 bases, J lost 13 bases, and 12 bases lay in between.

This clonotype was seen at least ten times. The CDR3 nucleotides are TGTGCCAGCAGCTTAGTTGGGGGGTATTACAATGAGCAGTTCTTC. Translation: CASSLVGGYYNEQFF. The rearrangement uses TRBV7-2 and TRBJ2-1, with TRBD2 as a possible D gene (6 bases). CDR3 length equals 15 residues. The germline V and J ends were trimmed by 1 base and 4 bases, with 11 bases remaining between them. Germline V CDR1 and CDR2: SGHTA, FQGNSA.

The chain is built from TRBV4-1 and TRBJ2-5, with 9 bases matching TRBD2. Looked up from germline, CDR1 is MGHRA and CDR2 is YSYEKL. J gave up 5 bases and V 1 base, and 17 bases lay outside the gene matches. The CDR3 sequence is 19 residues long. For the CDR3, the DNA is TGCGCCAGCAGCCAAGGTCTACCGACCTCCGGGGCGGGGGGGGAGACCCAGTACTTC. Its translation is CASSQGLPTSGAGGETQYF.

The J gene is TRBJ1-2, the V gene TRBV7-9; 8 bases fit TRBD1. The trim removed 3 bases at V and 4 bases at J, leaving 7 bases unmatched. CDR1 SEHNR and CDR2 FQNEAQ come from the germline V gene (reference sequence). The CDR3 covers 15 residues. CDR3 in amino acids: CASSFGTGQSYGYTF. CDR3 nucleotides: TGTGCCAGCAGCTTTGGGACAGGACAATCCTATGGCTACACCTTC.

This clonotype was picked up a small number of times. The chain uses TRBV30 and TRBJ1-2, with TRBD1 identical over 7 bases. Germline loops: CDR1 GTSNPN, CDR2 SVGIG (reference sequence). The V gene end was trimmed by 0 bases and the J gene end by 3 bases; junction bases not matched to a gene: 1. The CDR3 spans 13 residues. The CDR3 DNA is TGTGCCTGGAGTGTAACAGGGGACTATGGCTACACCTTC. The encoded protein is CAWSVTGDYGYTF.

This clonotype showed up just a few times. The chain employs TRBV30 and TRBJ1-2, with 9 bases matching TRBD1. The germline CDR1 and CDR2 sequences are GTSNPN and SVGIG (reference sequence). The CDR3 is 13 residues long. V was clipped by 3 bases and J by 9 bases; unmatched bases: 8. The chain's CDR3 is CAWSARTGDSYTF. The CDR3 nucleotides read TGTGCCTGGAGCGCAAGGACAGGGGACAGCTACACCTTC.

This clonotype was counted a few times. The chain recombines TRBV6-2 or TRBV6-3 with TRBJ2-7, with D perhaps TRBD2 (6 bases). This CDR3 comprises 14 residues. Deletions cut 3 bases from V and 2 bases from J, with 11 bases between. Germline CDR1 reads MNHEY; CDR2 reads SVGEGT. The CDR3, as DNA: TGTGCCAGCAGTTATTACGGGGGAACCTACGAGCAGTACTTC. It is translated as CASSYYGGTYEQYF.

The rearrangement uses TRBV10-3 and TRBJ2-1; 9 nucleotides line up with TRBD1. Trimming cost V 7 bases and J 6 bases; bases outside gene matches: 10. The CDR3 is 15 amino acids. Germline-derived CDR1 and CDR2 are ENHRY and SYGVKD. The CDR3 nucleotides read TGTGCCATCATGGAGGGGACAGGGAGATTCAATGAGCAGTTCTTC. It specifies CAIMEGTGRFNEQFF.

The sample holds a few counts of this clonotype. The CDR3 reads CASSSLSGGTNEKLFF. The CDR3 DNA follows: TGTGCCAGCAGCTCGTTGTCGGGGGGAACTAATGAAAAACTGTTTTTT. The chain employs TRBV7-9 and TRBJ1-4; TRBD1 is a possible D gene (5 bases). The V end lost 4 bases, the J end lost 1 base, and 13 bases lay between the germline ends. The CDR3 length is 16 residues. Germline-derived CDR1 and CDR2 are SEHNR and FQNEAQ (reference sequence).

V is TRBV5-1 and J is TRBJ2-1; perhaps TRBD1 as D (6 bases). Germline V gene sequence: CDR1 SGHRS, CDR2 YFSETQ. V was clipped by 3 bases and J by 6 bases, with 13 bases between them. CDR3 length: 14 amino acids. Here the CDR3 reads CASSSMGASNEQFF. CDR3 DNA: TGCGCCAGCAGCTCCATGGGGGCCAGCAATGAGCAGTTCTTC.

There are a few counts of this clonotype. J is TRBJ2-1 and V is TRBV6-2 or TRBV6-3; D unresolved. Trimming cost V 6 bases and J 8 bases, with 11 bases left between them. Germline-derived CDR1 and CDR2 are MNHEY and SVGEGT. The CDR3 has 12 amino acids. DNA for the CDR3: TGTGCCAGCAGCCTGATCTCTGATGAGCAGTTCTTC. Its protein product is CASSLISDEQFF.

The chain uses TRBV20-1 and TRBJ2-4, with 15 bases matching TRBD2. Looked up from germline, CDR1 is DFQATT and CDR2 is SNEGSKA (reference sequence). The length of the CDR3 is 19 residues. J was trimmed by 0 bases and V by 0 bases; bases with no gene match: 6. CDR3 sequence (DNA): TGCAGTGCTAGAGATGTACGGACTAGCGGGGGGGTAGCCAAAAACATTCAGTACTTC. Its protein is CSARDVRTSGGVAKNIQYF.

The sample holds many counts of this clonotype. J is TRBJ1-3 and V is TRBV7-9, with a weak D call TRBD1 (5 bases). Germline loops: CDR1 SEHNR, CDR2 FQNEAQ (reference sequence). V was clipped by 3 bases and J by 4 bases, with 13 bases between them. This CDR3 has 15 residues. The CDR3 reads CASSFPRGRGNTIYF. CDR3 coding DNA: TGTGCCAGCAGCTTTCCGAGGGGACGGGGAAACACCATATATTTT.

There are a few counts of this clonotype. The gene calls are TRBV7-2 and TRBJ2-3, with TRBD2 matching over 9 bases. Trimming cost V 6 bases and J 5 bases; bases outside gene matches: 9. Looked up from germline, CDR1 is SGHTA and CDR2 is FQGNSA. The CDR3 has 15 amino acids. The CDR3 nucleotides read TGTGCCAGCAGGCGTTCTAGCGGGGCGGGAGATACGCAGTATTTT. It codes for CASRRSSGAGDTQYF.

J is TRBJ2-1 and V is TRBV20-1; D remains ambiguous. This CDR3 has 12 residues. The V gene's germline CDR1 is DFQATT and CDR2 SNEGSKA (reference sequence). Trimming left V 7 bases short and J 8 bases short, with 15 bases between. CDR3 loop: CSVRPSVDEQFF. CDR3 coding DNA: TGCAGTGTGAGGCCCAGCGTCGATGAGCAGTTCTTC.

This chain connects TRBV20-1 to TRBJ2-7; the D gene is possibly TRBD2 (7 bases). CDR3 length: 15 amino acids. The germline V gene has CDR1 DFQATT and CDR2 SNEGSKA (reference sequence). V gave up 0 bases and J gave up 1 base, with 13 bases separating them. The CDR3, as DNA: TGCAGTGCTAGAGAGCTCGGGGGGCGATCCTACGAGCAGTACTTC. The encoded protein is CSARELGGRSYEQYF.

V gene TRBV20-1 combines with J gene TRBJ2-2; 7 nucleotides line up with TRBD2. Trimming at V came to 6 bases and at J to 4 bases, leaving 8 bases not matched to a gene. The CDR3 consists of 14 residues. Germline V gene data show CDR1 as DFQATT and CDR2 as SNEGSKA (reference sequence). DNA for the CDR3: TGCAGTGCGCGGGACTACTATTTCACCGGGGAGCTGTTTTTT. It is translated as CSARDYYFTGELFF.

This CDR3 is CSVDGRGRSTDTQYF. CDR3 nucleotides: TGCAGCGTTGACGGGAGGGGGCGCAGCACAGATACGCAGTATTTT. The chain recombines TRBV29-1 with TRBJ2-3; tentatively, D is TRBD2 (8 bases). V lost 3 bases to trimming and J lost 0 bases, with 13 bases between them. The length of the CDR3 is 15 residues. Germline V lookup: CDR1 SQVTM, CDR2 ANQGSEA.

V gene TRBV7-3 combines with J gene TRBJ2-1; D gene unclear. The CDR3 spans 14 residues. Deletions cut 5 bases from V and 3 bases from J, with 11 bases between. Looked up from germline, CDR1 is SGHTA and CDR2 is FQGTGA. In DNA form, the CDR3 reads TGTGCCAGCAGCCCCCTAAGGGACTACAATGAGCAGTTCTTC. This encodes CASSPLRDYNEQFF.